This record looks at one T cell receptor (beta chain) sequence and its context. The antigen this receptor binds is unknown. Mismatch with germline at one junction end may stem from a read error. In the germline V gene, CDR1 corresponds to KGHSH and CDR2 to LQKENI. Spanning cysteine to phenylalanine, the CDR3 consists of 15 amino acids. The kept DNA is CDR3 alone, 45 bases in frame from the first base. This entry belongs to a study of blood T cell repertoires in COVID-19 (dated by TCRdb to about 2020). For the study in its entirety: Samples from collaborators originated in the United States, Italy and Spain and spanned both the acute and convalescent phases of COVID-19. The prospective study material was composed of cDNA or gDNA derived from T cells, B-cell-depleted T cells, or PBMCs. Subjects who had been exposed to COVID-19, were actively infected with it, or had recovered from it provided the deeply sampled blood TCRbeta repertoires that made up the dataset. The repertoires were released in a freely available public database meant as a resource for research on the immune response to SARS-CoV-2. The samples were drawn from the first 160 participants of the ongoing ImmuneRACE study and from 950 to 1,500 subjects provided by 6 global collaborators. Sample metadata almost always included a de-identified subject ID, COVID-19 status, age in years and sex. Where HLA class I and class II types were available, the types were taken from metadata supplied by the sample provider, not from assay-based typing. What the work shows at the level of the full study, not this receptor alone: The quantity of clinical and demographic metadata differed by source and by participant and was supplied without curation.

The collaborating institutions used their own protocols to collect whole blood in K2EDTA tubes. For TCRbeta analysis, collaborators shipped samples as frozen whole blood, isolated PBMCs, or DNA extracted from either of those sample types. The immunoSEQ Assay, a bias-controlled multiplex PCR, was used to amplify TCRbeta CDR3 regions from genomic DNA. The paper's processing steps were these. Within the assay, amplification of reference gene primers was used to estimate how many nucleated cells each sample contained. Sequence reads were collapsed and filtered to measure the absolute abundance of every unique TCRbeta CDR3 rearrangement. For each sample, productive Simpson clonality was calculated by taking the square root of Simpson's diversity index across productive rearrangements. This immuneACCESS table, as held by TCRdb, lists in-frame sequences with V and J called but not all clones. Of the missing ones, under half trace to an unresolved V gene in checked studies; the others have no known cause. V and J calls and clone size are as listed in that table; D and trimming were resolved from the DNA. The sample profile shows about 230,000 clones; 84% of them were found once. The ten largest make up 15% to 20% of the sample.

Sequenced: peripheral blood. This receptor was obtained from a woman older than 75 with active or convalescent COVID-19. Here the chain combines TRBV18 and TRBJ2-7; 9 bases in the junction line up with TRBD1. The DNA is TGTGCCAGCTCTCCCGGGACAGGGACCTCCCACGAGCAGTACTTC. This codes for CASSPGTGTSHEQYF.